The rows below give T cell receptor beta chains drawn from one sample of a study of cytomegalovirus exposure and HLA in healthy donors. Generated by immunoSEQ multiplex PCR, the TCRdb table keeps only in-frame clones and is missing some. Of 200,000 to 250,000 clones detected, around nine tenths appear once; the ten largest clones hold around 1%. Input material: PBMCs. The receptors come from a woman between 18 and 30 years old in good health and CMV-seronegative. Both conserved end residues are part of each CDR3. D genes are given only for firm matches. Size values are once, few and many counts, or a class for expanded clones, and some rows have none.

size: NA
D: NA
V: TRBV6-6
J: TRBJ1-1
CDR3: CASSRTGPEAFF
DNA: TGTGCCAGCAGTCGCACAGGGCCTGAAGCTTTCTTT

size: NA
D: NA
V: TRBV7-9
J: TRBJ2-5
CDR3: CASSPGLSTWTQYF
DNA: TGTGCCAGCAGCCCCGGCCTTTCGACATGGACCCAGTACTTC

size: NA
D: NA
V: TRBV4-1
J: TRBJ1-1
CDR3: CASSRLRVSGYTEAFF
DNA: TGCGCCAGCAGCCGCCTCAGGGTCTCAGGATACACTGAAGCTTTCTTT

size: NA
D: NA
V: TRBV6-5
J: TRBJ2-3
CDR3: CASRDLEGTDTQYF
DNA: TGTGCCAGCAGAGACTTGGAGGGTACAGATACGCAGTATTTT

size: NA
D: NA
V: TRBV4-1
J: TRBJ2-1
CDR3: CASSSREAIVYNEQFF
DNA: TGCGCCAGCAGCTCCCGGGAAGCCATAGTTTACAATGAGCAGTTCTTC

size: NA
D: NA
V: TRBV5-4
J: TRBJ1-1
CDR3: CASSRWNTGSFF
DNA: TGTGCCAGCAGCCGCTGGAACACCGGGTCTTTCTTT

size: NA
D: TRBD2
V: TRBV5-6
J: TRBJ2-7
CDR3: CASSLGGGAGEQYF
DNA: TGTGCCAGCAGCTTAGGCGGGGGGGCCGGCGAGCAGTACTTC

size: NA
D: NA
V: TRBV10-3
J: TRBJ1-1
CDR3: CAISEFAEGNTEAFF
DNA: TGTGCCATCAGTGAGTTCGCGGAGGGTAACACTGAAGCTTTCTTT

size: NA
D: NA
V: TRBV7-9
J: TRBJ2-1
CDR3: CASSLGHGLLLYNEQFF
DNA: TGTGCCAGCAGCTTAGGTCATGGACTCTTACTCTACAATGAGCAGTTCTTC

size: NA
D: NA
V: TRBV11-3
J: TRBJ2-2
CDR3: CASSDGGELFF
DNA: TGTGCCAGCTCAGATGGCGGGGAGCTGTTTTTT

size: NA
D: TRBD2
V: TRBV4-3
J: TRBJ2-3
CDR3: CASSQVPSGGTDTQYF
DNA: TGCGCCAGCAGCCAAGTCCCTAGCGGGGGGACGGATACGCAGTATTTT

size: NA
D: NA
V: TRBV7-9
J: TRBJ1-2
CDR3: CASSLTSIDGYTF
DNA: TGTGCCAGCAGCTTAACGAGTATAGATGGCTACACCTTC

size: NA
D: NA
V: TRBV7-9
J: TRBJ1-1
CDR3: CASSLGQFLNTEAFF
DNA: TGTGCCAGCAGCTTAGGACAGTTTTTGAACACTGAAGCTTTCTTT

size: NA
D: TRBD2
V: TRBV7-9
J: TRBJ2-1
CDR3: CASSSWSGGRNEQFF
DNA: TGTGCCAGCAGCTCGTGGAGCGGGGGTCGCAATGAGCAGTTCTTC

size: NA
D: TRBD2
V: TRBV6-1
J: TRBJ2-7
CDR3: CASSERTRAGGLYEQYF
DNA: TGTGCCAGCAGTGAACGGACTCGGGCGGGGGGGCTATACGAGCAGTACTTC

size: NA
D: NA
V: TRBV9
J: TRBJ2-3
CDR3: CASSVVSDTQYF
DNA: TGTGCCAGCAGCGTAGTCTCTGATACGCAGTATTTT

size: NA
D: NA
V: TRBV29-1
J: TRBJ2-3
CDR3: CSVDYRGTDTQYF
DNA: TGCAGCGTGGACTATAGGGGCACAGATACGCAGTATTTT

size: NA
D: NA
V: TRBV2
J: TRBJ1-5
CDR3: CASSDSADKSHSNQPQHF
DNA: TGTGCCAGCAGTGATTCGGCCGACAAGAGCCATAGCAATCAGCCCCAGCATTTT

size: NA
D: NA
V: TRBV5-4
J: TRBJ2-7
CDR3: CASSLVASYEQYF
DNA: TGTGCCAGCAGCTTGGTTGCGTCCTACGAGCAGTACTTC

size: once
D: TRBD1
V: TRBV2
J: TRBJ1-1
CDR3: CASTLGGARTEAFF
DNA: TGTGCCAGCACATTAGGGGGCGCAAGGACTGAAGCTTTCTTT

size: NA
D: TRBD1
V: TRBV29-1
J: TRBJ2-7
CDR3: CSVEPGQGLHEQYF
DNA: TGCAGCGTGGAACCGGGACAGGGGCTGCACGAGCAGTACTTC

size: NA
D: NA
V: TRBV18
J: TRBJ2-5
CDR3: CASSYQGTRLETQYF
DNA: TGTGCCAGCTCATACCAGGGGACAAGACTCGAGACCCAGTACTTC

size: once
D: TRBD1
V: TRBV9
J: TRBJ1-2
CDR3: CASSVAGDSGYGYTF
DNA: TGTGCCAGCAGCGTAGCTGGGGACAGCGGCTATGGCTACACCTTC

size: NA
D: NA
V: TRBV5-4
J: TRBJ2-7
CDR3: CASSLAGAGTYEQYF
DNA: TGTGCCAGCAGCTTGGCAGGAGCAGGGACCTACGAGCAGTACTTC

size: few
D: NA
V: TRBV15
J: TRBJ2-5
CDR3: CATSVGHSETQYF
DNA: TGTGCCACCAGCGTGGGACACTCGGAGACCCAGTACTTC

size: NA
D: NA
V: TRBV2
J: TRBJ1-1
CDR3: CASSESGGTEAFF
DNA: TGTGCCAGCAGTGAATCGGGGGGCACTGAAGCTTTCTTT

size: NA
D: TRBD1
V: TRBV6-5
J: TRBJ2-7
CDR3: CASSFPPGQGAYEQYF
DNA: TGTGCCAGCAGTTTTCCTCCGGGACAGGGAGCCTACGAGCAGTACTTC

size: NA
D: NA
V: TRBV11-2
J: TRBJ2-7
CDR3: CASSFGADSYEQYF
DNA: TGTGCCAGCAGCTTTGGCGCGGACTCCTACGAGCAGTACTTC